This is a list of T cell receptor beta chains from one sample in a study of shared clonotypes between healthy human individuals. Using immunoSEQ multiplex PCR, the repertoire was profiled, and TCRdb retains in-frame clones only, with some absent. The sample contains approximately 620,000 clones, around 97% of which appear only once. Input material: naive CD4+ T cells sorted from blood. Receptor source: a woman between 25 and 40 years old in good health. The CDR3 runs from the conserved cysteine through the conserved F or W. The D gene is left open where the match is weak. Not every row has a clone size; where given, it reads once, few, many or a size class.

J: TRBJ2-7
D: TRBD2
V: TRBV4-1
size: -
CDR3: CASSQTSGTSYEQYF
DNA: TGCGCCAGCAGCCAAACTAGCGGGACATCCTACGAGCAGTACTTC

J: TRBJ2-3
D: TRBD2
V: TRBV4-2
size: -
CDR3: CASSQVGGTSASTDTQYF
DNA: TGTGCCAGCAGCCAAGTAGGAGGGACTAGCGCGAGCACAGATACGCAGTATTTT

J: TRBJ2-5
D: TRBD1
V: TRBV4-1
size: -
CDR3: CARPRCPRGLEETQYF
DNA: TGCGCCAGACCAAGGTGCCCCAGGGGGCTGGAAGAGACCCAGTACTTC

J: TRBJ2-7
D: -
V: TRBV7-9
size: -
CDR3: CASSLAPGSTYEQYF
DNA: TGTGCCAGCAGCTTAGCCCCAGGTTCCACCTACGAGCAGTACTTC

J: TRBJ1-3
D: -
V: TRBV4-2
size: -
CDR3: CASSQDFGAVGNTIYF
DNA: TGTGCCAGCAGCCAAGACTTCGGGGCGGTGGGGAACACCATATATTTT

J: TRBJ2-7
D: -
V: TRBV5-1
size: -
CDR3: CASSLAASYEQYF
DNA: TGCGCCAGCAGCTTGGCAGCCTCCTACGAGCAGTACTTC

J: TRBJ2-7
D: TRBD1
V: TRBV6-6
size: -
CDR3: CASSYPTGGLEDEQYF
DNA: TGTGCCAGCAGTTACCCCACAGGGGGTCTCGAGGACGAGCAGTACTTC

J: TRBJ2-2
D: TRBD2
V: TRBV19
size: -
CDR3: CASSPSTLAGVTGELFF
DNA: TGTGCCAGTAGTCCCTCGACTCTAGCGGGAGTCACCGGGGAGCTGTTTTTT

J: TRBJ2-2
D: -
V: TRBV5-1
size: -
CDR3: CASSLFTGWNTGELFF
DNA: TGCGCCAGCAGCTTGTTTACAGGGTGGAACACCGGGGAGCTGTTTTTT

J: TRBJ1-5
D: -
V: TRBV6-6
size: -
CDR3: CASRRDTSNQPQHF
DNA: TGTGCCAGCAGAAGGGACACTAGCAATCAGCCCCAGCATTTT

J: TRBJ1-1
D: -
V: TRBV7-3
size: -
CDR3: CASSPGQRGAEAFF
DNA: TGTGCCAGCAGCCCTGGACAGCGAGGGGCTGAAGCTTTCTTT

J: TRBJ1-5
D: -
V: TRBV6-5
size: -
CDR3: CASSYRPGNQPQHF
DNA: TGTGCCAGCAGTTACCGGCCGGGTAATCAGCCCCAGCATTTT

J: TRBJ2-7
D: TRBD1
V: TRBV11-2
size: -
CDR3: CASRETGVDEQYF
DNA: TGTGCCAGCAGAGAAACAGGGGTAGACGAGCAGTACTTC

J: TRBJ2-3
D: TRBD1
V: TRBV6-1
size: once
CDR3: CASRLQGTTDTQYF
DNA: TGTGCCAGCAGGCTACAGGGGACCACAGATACGCAGTATTTT

J: TRBJ1-4
D: -
V: TRBV5-1
size: few
CDR3: CASSLRGLTEKLFF
DNA: TGCGCCAGCAGCTTACGAGGGTTGACTGAAAAACTGTTTTTT

J: TRBJ2-5
D: -
V: TRBV19
size: -
CDR3: CASSLYGTLQETQYF
DNA: TGTGCCAGTAGCCTCTATGGGACGTTACAAGAGACCCAGTACTTC